These 6 T cell receptor beta chains originate from one sample sequenced in a study of beta chain features in type 1 diabetes. Findings and limits, study-wide: Type 1 diabetes patients showed a moderate but significant shortening of TCRB CDR3s in all four CD4+ subsets.

No antigen is known for these receptors. Expressed TCRB transcripts were sequenced because the isolated RNA had all been reverse transcribed beforehand. TCRdb keeps only in-frame clones here, not all; method: immunoSEQ multiplex PCR. The table lists roughly 100,000 clones, 28% of them singletons, with roughly 0.5% in the top ten. Sequencing was performed on central memory CD4+ T cells from blood. Every receptor here comes from a woman aged 18-35 years with type 1 diabetes.

The CDR3 sequence: CAIRGTGADTQYF. For the CDR3, the DNA is TGTGCCATCAGAGGGACAGGCGCAGATACGCAGTATTTT. V gene TRBV10-3 combines with J gene TRBJ2-3; 8 nucleotides align to TRBD1. The trim removed 6 bases at V and 4 bases at J, leaving 3 bases unmatched. The CDR3 has 13 residues. Germline V gives CDR1 ENHRY, CDR2 SYGVKD.

The sample holds a few counts of this clone. The chain has TRBV29-1 and TRBJ1-4; TRBD1 matches at 7 bases. Germline assignment: CDR1 SQVTM and CDR2 ANQGSEA. The CDR3 has 16 amino acids. Trimming removed 5 bases from V and 8 bases from J; junction bases left unmatched: 17. CDR3 loop: CSVLPMEGAFEEKLFF. DNA for the CDR3: TGCAGCGTTCTCCCCATGGAGGGGGCATTCGAAGAAAAACTGTTTTTT.

The J gene is TRBJ2-2, the V gene TRBV4-3; TRBD1 matches 10 bases. Germline V gives CDR1 LGHNA, CDR2 YSLEER. V lost 0 bases and J lost 0; bases outside the gene matches: 1. The CDR3 has 17 residues. This chain's CDR3 is CASSQETGGANTGELFF. The CDR3 coding sequence is TGCGCCAGCAGCCAAGAGACAGGGGGCGCGAACACCGGGGAGCTGTTTTTT.

This clone has more than one count but fewer than ten. The DNA of the CDR3 is TGTGCCAGCAGTGAGACTAGCGGGAGTGCGATCCTCTCGGGGCAGTTCTTC. Its protein product is CASSETSGSAILSGQFF. The rearrangement joins TRBV2 to TRBJ2-1; 12 positions agree with TRBD2. The V gene end was trimmed by 3 bases and the J gene end by 12 bases; junction bases not matched to a gene: 15. In germline, CDR1 is SNHLY, CDR2 FYNNEI. This CDR3 region has 17 residues.

The chain combines TRBV21-1 with TRBJ2-7; whether TRBD2, the table's D call, matches the DNA was not checked. TRBV21-1 constitutes a pseudogene. CDR3 length: 13 amino acids. As DNA, the CDR3 is TGTGCCAGCTTGGGGACTAGCGGGTACGAGCAGTACTTC. Encoded protein: CASLGTSGYEQYF.

The rearrangement uses TRBV2 and TRBJ2-5, with 8 bases fitting TRBD1. The CDR3 has 15 residues. With V trimmed by 6 bases and J by 5 bases, 11 bases remained unmatched. Germline assignment: CDR1 SNHLY and CDR2 FYNNEI. The CDR3 DNA reads as TGTGCCAGCAGAAAGACAGGGGCTGGACAGGAGACCCAGTACTTC. The encoded protein is CASRKTGAGQETQYF.